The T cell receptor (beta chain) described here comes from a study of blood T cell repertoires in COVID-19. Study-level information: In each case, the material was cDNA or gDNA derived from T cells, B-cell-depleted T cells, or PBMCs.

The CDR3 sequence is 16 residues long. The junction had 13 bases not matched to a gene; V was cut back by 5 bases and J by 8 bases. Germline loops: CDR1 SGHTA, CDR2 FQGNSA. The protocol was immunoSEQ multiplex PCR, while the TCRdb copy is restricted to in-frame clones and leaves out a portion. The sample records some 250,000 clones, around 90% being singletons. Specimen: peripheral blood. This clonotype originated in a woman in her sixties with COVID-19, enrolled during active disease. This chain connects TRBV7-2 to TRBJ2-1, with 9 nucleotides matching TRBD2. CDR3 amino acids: CASSPSGAGGPYEQFF. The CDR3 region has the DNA TGTGCCAGCAGCCCCTCTGGCGCGGGAGGGCCGTATGAGCAGTTCTTC. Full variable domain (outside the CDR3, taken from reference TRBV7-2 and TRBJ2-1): GAGVSQSPSNKVTEKGKDVELRCDPISGHTALYWYRQSLGQGLEFLIYFQGNSAPDKSGLPSDRFSAERTGGSVSTLTIQRTQQEDSAVYLCASSPSGAGGPYEQFFGPGTRLTVL.